This TCR beta chain came from a study of cytomegalovirus exposure and HLA in healthy donors. Study results and caveats: The majority of CMV-associated TCR beta chains were reported as apparently HLA-restricted in a later analysis. Associated with HLA alleles at 0.05 false discovery rate in a later analysis were over 15,000 TCR beta sequences.

The PCR had 60 Vbeta and 13 Jbeta primers. TCRdb's table, derived via immunoSEQ multiplex PCR, lists solely in-frame clones and lacks some. Of under 95,000 clones in the sample, around three quarters are singletons; the top ten hold 1.1%. Worth noting for this clone: What it binds is not known.

Trimming removed 3 bases at V and 3 bases at J, with 22 bases between. Germline-derived CDR1 and CDR2 are SGHKS and YYEKEE (reference sequence). This CDR3 is built from 17 residues. The sample comprised PBMCs. The TCR was taken from a male donor in good health and CMV-seronegative. The chain links TRBV5-5 to TRBJ2-7, with TRBD2 as a possible D gene (6 bases). The CDR3 here is CASSSSPPGVQLYEQYF. Here the CDR3 DNA reads TGTGCCAGCAGCTCGAGCCCCCCGGGAGTCCAGCTCTACGAGCAGTACTTC.